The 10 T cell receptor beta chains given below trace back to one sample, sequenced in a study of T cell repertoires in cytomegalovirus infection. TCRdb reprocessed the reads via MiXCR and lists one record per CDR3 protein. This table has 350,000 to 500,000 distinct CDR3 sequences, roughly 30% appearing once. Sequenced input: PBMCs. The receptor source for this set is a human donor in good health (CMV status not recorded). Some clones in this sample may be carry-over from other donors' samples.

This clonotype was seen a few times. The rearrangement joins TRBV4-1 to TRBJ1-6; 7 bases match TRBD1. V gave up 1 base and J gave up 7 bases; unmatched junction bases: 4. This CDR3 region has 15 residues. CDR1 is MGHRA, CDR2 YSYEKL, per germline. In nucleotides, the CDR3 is TGCGCCAGCAGCCAAGCTGGGACAGTAAATTCACCCCTCCACTTT. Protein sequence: CASSQAGTVNSPLHF.

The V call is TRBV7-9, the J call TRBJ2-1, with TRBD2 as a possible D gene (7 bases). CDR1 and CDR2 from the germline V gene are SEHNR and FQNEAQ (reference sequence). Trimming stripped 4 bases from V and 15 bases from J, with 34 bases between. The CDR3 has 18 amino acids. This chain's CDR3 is CASSYKRGGRVEANAPFF. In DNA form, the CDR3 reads TGTGCCAGCAGCTACAAGAGGGGGGGCAGAGTAGAGGCCAATGCGCCGTTCTTC.

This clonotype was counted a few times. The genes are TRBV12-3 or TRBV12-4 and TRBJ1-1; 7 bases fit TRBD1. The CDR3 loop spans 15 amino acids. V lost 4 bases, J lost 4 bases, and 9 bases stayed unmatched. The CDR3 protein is CASSSMTGWSTEAFF. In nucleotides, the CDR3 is TGTGCCAGCAGTTCCATGACAGGGTGGTCCACTGAAGCTTTCTTT.

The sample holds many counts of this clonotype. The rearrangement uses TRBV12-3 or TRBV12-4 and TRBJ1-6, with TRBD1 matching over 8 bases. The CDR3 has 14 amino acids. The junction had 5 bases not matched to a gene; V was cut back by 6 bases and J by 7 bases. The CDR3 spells CASRPGQANSPLHF. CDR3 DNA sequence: TGTGCCAGCAGACCGGGACAGGCGAATTCACCCCTCCACTTT.

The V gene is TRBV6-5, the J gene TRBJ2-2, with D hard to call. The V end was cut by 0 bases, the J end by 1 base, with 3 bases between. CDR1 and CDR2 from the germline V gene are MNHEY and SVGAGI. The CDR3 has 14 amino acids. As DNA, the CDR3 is TGTGCCAGCAGTTACTCCGTGAACACCGGGGAGCTGTTTTTT. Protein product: CASSYSVNTGELFF.

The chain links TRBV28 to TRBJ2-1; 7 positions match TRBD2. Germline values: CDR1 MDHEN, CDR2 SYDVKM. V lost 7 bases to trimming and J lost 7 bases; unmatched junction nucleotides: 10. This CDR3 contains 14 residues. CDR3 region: CASTRGGPINEQFF. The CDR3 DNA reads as TGTGCCAGCACGCGCGGGGGACCAATTAATGAGCAGTTCTTC.

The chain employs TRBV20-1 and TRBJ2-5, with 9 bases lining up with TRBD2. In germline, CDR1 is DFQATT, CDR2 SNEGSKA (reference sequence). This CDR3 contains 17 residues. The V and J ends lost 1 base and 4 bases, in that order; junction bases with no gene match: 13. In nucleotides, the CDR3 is TGCAGTGCTAGAGGTCCAGCGGGGGGCCCTGGAATAGAGACCCAGTACTTC. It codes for CSARGPAGGPGIETQYF.

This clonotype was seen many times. The CDR3 nucleotides read TGTGCCAGCAGCGCAGAAGACAGGTTTTACGAGCAGTACTTC. This translates into CASSAEDRFYEQYF. The chain carries TRBV7-8 and TRBJ2-7, with a tentative D call TRBD1 (6 bases). This CDR3 is 14 amino acids long. Germline V gene data show CDR1 as SGHVS and CDR2 as FQNEAQ. Between the trimmed V and J ends, which lost 5 bases and 4 bases, there was a span of 15 bases.

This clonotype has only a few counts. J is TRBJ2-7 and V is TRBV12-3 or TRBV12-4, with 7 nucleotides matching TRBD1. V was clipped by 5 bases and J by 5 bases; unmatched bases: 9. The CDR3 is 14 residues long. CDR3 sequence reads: CASSPENRGHEQYF. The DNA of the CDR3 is TGTGCCAGCAGTCCGGAGAACAGGGGTCACGAGCAGTACTTC.

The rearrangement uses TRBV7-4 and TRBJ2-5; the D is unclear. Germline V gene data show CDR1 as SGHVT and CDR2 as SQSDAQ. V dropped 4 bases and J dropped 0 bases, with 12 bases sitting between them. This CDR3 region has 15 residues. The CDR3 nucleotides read TGTGCCAGCAGCTCTCTCAGAATGTACCAAGAGACCCAGTACTTC. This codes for CASSSLRMYQETQYF.